This is a list of T cell receptor beta chains from one sample in a study of beta chain features in type 1 diabetes. The protocol was immunoSEQ multiplex PCR, while the TCRdb copy is restricted to in-frame clones and leaves out a portion. The sample lists roughly 610,000 clones; roughly a sixth were seen once. The sequenced sample consisted of naive CD4+ T cells from blood. The receptors stem from a man aged 18 to 30 in good health. CDR3s include the opening cysteine and the closing phenylalanine or tryptophan. D genes are given only for firm matches. A row's size may be missing; if present it is once, few, many or a size class.

V	J	length	size	D	DNA	CDR3
TRBV9	TRBJ1-2	12	.	.	TGTGCCAGCAGCGTGGGGGACTATGGCTACACCTTC	CASSVGDYGYTF
TRBV28	TRBJ1-1	13	.	.	TGTGCCAGCAGTTTTGAGGGTGTCACTGAAGCTTTCTTT	CASSFEGVTEAFF
TRBV7-3	TRBJ1-1	12	few	.	TGTGCCAGCAGCTCGAACACGGGTGAAGCTTTCTTT	CASSSNTGEAFF
TRBV2	TRBJ1-2	14	few	.	TGTGCCAGCAGTCTACGACAGGCCCCCTATGGCTACACCTTC	CASSLRQAPYGYTF
TRBV7-2	TRBJ2-3	15	few	TRBD1	TGTGCCAGCAGCCCCAGGACAGGGGGCACAGATACGCAGTATTTT	CASSPRTGGTDTQYF
TRBV19	TRBJ2-1	19	.	TRBD1	TGTGCCAGTAGTATCGCTGGACAGGGGGCTATCGGGTCCTACAATGAGCAGTTCTTC	CASSIAGQGAIGSYNEQFF
TRBV5-4	TRBJ2-6	18	few	TRBD1	TGTGCCAGCAGCAAGGGGACAGCCTTATCTGCCGGGGCCAACGTCCTGACTTTC	CASSKGTALSAGANVLTF
TRBV6-6	TRBJ1-5	13	few	.	TGTGCCAGCCTTCCGGGCAACAATCAGCCCCAGCATTTT	CASLPGNNQPQHF
TRBV6-1	TRBJ2-7	15	.	TRBD1	TGTGCCAGCAGTGTTGCCGGGACAGGGACTCAGGAGCAGTACTTC	CASSVAGTGTQEQYF
TRBV4-2	TRBJ2-1	17	few	TRBD2	TGTGCCAGCAGCCAGTATTCCCTAGCGGGGGTCTGGGGTGAGCAGTTCTTC	CASSQYSLAGVWGEQFF
TRBV7-3	TRBJ2-3	15	.	TRBD1	TGTGCCAGCAGCTCCTTGGACAGGGCTACAGATACGCAGTATTTT	CASSSLDRATDTQYF
TRBV16	TRBJ1-5	14	few	TRBD1	TGTGCCAGCAGCCCCGCAGGGGGGCGTCAGCCCCAGCATTTT	CASSPAGGRQPQHF
TRBV29-1	TRBJ2-3	13	few	TRBD1	TGCAGCGGCGGACAGGGAAGCACAGATACGCAGTATTTT	CSGGQGSTDTQYF
TRBV7-8	TRBJ2-1	16	few	.	TGTGCCAGCAGCTTAGAGACAGCCCGCTCCTACAATGAGCAGTTCTTC	CASSLETARSYNEQFF
TRBV7-9	TRBJ1-1	14	.	TRBD1	TGTGCCAGCAGTTCACAGGGGTTCGGCACTGAAGCTTTCTTT	CASSSQGFGTEAFF
TRBV25-1	TRBJ2-2	15	.	TRBD1	TGTGCCAGCAGTGCAGGGACAGGGGGCCCCGGGGAGCTGTTTTTT	CASSAGTGGPGELFF